This is a list of T cell receptor beta chains from one sample in a study of response to subunit inactivated influenza vaccine. TCRdb reprocessed the RT-PCR reads with MiXCR, giving one entry per CDR3 protein. The sample holds about 190,000 distinct CDR3 sequences, roughly 14% seen once. The source material was CD8+ T cells sorted from PBMCs, sampled less than 6 days after vaccination. The source of these receptors is a man between 50 and 59 years old who received an inactivated influenza vaccine. CDR3s include the opening cysteine and the closing phenylalanine or tryptophan. Fields, in order: J gene, clone size, V gene, D gene, CDR3 protein, CDR3 DNA. The D gene is left open where the match is weak. Part of the rows lack a size; the others show once, few, many or a class for expanded clones.

j_call: TRBJ2-7; clone_size: few; v_call: TRBV10-3; d_call: NA; cdr3_aa: CAIRPDSSYEQYF; cdr3_nt: TGTGCCATCAGACCGGACAGCTCCTACGAGCAGTACTTC
j_call: TRBJ2-3; clone_size: NA; v_call: TRBV6-1; d_call: TRBD2; cdr3_aa: CASRPRGGPDTQYF; cdr3_nt: TGTGCCAGCAGGCCCCGGGGGGGCCCCGATACGCAGTATTTT
j_call: TRBJ1-5; clone_size: NA; v_call: TRBV19; d_call: NA; cdr3_aa: CASSILGSNQPQHF; cdr3_nt: TGTGCCAGTAGTATATTGGGGTCCAATCAGCCCCAGCATTTT
j_call: TRBJ2-7; clone_size: NA; v_call: TRBV14; d_call: TRBD2; cdr3_aa: CASSQRLAGHLEQYF; cdr3_nt: TGTGCCAGCAGCCAGAGACTAGCGGGTCATTTAGAGCAGTACTTC
j_call: TRBJ2-5; clone_size: many; v_call: TRBV29-1; d_call: TRBD2; cdr3_aa: CSVETGLAGGETQYF; cdr3_nt: TGCAGCGTTGAAACGGGTCTAGCGGGCGGTGAGACCCAGTACTTC
j_call: TRBJ2-7; clone_size: few; v_call: TRBV29-1; d_call: NA; cdr3_aa: CSVEQGRPSEQYF; cdr3_nt: TGCAGCGTTGAGCAGGGTCGTCCCTCCGAGCAGTACTTC
j_call: TRBJ1-2; clone_size: NA; v_call: TRBV4-1; d_call: NA; cdr3_aa: CASSQTPRDGNYGYTF; cdr3_nt: TGCGCCAGCAGCCAGACTCCCCGGGACGGAAACTATGGCTACACCTTC
j_call: TRBJ2-5; clone_size: few; v_call: TRBV12-3/TRBV12-4; d_call: NA; cdr3_aa: CASSLQDNQETQYF; cdr3_nt: TGTGCCAGCAGTCTTCAGGACAACCAAGAGACCCAGTACTTC
j_call: TRBJ1-4; clone_size: few; v_call: TRBV4-3; d_call: NA; cdr3_aa: CASSQDVIGSTNEKLFF; cdr3_nt: TGCGCCAGCAGCCAAGATGTAATCGGGTCAACTAATGAAAAACTGTTTTTT
j_call: TRBJ2-3; clone_size: few; v_call: TRBV11-2; d_call: NA; cdr3_aa: CASSLSLTDTQYF; cdr3_nt: TGTGCCAGCAGCCTCAGCCTCACAGATACGCAGTATTTT
j_call: TRBJ2-2; clone_size: NA; v_call: TRBV4-1; d_call: NA; cdr3_aa: CASMGGPNTGELFF; cdr3_nt: TGCGCCAGCATGGGGGGCCCGAACACCGGGGAGCTGTTTTTT
j_call: TRBJ1-1; clone_size: few; v_call: TRBV29-1; d_call: NA; cdr3_aa: CSVGVGGVTEAFF; cdr3_nt: TGCAGCGTTGGGGTTGGCGGGGTCACTGAAGCTTTCTTT
j_call: TRBJ2-2; clone_size: NA; v_call: TRBV20-1; d_call: NA; cdr3_aa: CSARGFASRELFF; cdr3_nt: TGCAGTGCTAGAGGTTTCGCGAGTAGGGAGCTGTTTTTT
j_call: TRBJ2-7; clone_size: few; v_call: TRBV7-9; d_call: TRBD1; cdr3_aa: CASRPFYGDRGGEQYF; cdr3_nt: TGTGCCAGCAGACCTTTTTATGGGGACAGGGGAGGCGAGCAGTACTTC
j_call: TRBJ2-7; clone_size: NA; v_call: TRBV7-2; d_call: NA; cdr3_aa: CASSLIDRGSYEQYF; cdr3_nt: TGTGCCAGCAGCTTAATTGACAGAGGCTCCTACGAGCAGTACTTC
j_call: TRBJ1-1; clone_size: NA; v_call: TRBV4-3; d_call: NA; cdr3_aa: CASSQEREMNTEAFF; cdr3_nt: TGCGCCAGCAGCCAAGAACGGGAGATGAACACTGAAGCTTTCTTT
j_call: TRBJ2-5; clone_size: once; v_call: TRBV28; d_call: NA; cdr3_aa: CASTSLAEQGSETQYF; cdr3_nt: TGTGCCAGCACATCCTTGGCGGAACAGGGTTCAGAGACCCAGTACTTC